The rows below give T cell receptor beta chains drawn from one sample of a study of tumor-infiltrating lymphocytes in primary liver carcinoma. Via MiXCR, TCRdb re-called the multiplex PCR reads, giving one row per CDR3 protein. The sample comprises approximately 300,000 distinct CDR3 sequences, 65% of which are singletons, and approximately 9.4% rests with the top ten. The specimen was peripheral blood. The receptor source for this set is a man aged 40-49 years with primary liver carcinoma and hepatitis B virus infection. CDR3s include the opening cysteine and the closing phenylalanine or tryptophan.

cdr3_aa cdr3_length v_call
CVSSQDRWPRYF 12 TRBV14
CTSSIQSSYNEQLF 14 TRBV11-2
CASCFTTEKDGYTF 14 TRBV11-1
CAISLGPGLNRPQHF 15 TRBV10-3
CASSWNNEQFF 11 TRBV6-5
CASSQGPGTAVGEQYF 16 TRBV11-3
CASSLRDRESSGANVPTF 18 TRBV5-4
CSATESILGPTDTQYF 16 TRBV20-1
CASSYSGTGLHEQYF 15 TRBV12-3/TRBV12-4
CASNYSSTRLSYEQYF 16 TRBV6-2/TRBV6-3
CASSVLTSVQETQYF 15 TRBV6-2/TRBV6-3
CASSRKLAESHEQYF 15 TRBV4-1
CASSYSPNLSNQPQHF 16 TRBV28
CASGRLAGGNEQFF 14 TRBV6-6
CASSSSPGQFSYEQYF 16 TRBV12-1
CASTLGPGGFYTF 13 TRBV12-3/TRBV12-4
CASSPNSAESQYF 13 TRBV6-6
CACSSATGVQFF 12 TRBV11-3
CASKDPGRTYEQYF 14 TRBV6-2/TRBV6-3
CSVDSQIQETGYF 13 TRBV29-1
CASSLRLNTEVFF 13 TRBV11-1
CASSQVNGPSGELFF 15 TRBV14
CASGASNEQFF 11 TRBV6-2/TRBV6-3
CASSEALTGGETQYF 15 TRBV6-1
CASSFLGTGSNIGELFF 17 TRBV12-3/TRBV12-4
CAWSVRLNTEAFF 13 TRBV30
CASRQGRGVQYF 12 TRBV12-3/TRBV12-4